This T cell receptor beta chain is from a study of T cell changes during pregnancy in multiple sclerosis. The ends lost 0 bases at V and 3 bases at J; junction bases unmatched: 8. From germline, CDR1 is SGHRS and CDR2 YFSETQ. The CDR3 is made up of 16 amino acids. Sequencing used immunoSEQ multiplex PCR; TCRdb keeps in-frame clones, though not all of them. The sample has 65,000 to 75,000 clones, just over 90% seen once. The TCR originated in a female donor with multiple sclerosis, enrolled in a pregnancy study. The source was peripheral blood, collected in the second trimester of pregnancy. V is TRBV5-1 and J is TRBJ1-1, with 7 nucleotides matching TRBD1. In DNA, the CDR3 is TGCGCCAGCAGCTTGGAAGGGGGCTTAATAGACACTGAAGCTTTCTTT. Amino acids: CASSLEGGLIDTEAFF. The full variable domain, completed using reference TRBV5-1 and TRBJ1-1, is KAGVTQTPRYLIKTRGQQVTLSCSPISGHRSVSWYQQTPGQGLQFLFEYFSETQRNKGNFPGRFSGRQFSNSRSEMNVSTLELGDSALYLCASSLEGGLIDTEAFFGQGTRLTVV.